This T cell receptor (beta chain) was obtained from a study of T cells in Graves' hyperthyroidism and ophthalmopathy. Comment on this clonotype: At one end, the junction sequence differs from germline, possibly due to a read error.

Germline-derived CDR1 and CDR2 are SGHRS and YFSETQ. The length of the CDR3 is 14 residues. Graves' hyperthyroidism showing no ophthalmopathy progression within 18 months was considered stable. Patients between 18 and 65 years old had hyperthyroidism, newly diagnosed and lasting under 2 months. Clinical symptoms, serum thyroxine and TRAb, thyroid ultrasound and orbital computed tomography together formed the diagnostic basis. TCR beta CDR3 sequences were amplified from RNA transcripts. The primer set for the first-round RT-PCR of the TCR CDR3 was HTBI. TCRdb fed the multiplex PCR reads into MiXCR, producing one record per CDR3 protein. The table has about 350,000 distinct CDR3 sequences, 19% seen once; the top ten hold 3% to 4%.

This clonotype was sampled from a woman aged 18-29 years with Graves' hyperthyroidism. The V call is TRBV5-1, the J call TRBJ1-1; D call uncertain. The sequenced material came from blood. The DNA for the CDR3 is TGCGCCAGCAGTTTGGACCCCCTGAACACTGAAGCTTTCTTT. The encoded protein is CASSLDPLNTEAFF. Together with reference TRBV5-1 and TRBJ1-1, the CDR3 gives the full variable domain: KAGVTQTPRYLIKTRGQQVTLSCSPISGHRSVSWYQQTPGQGLQFLFEYFSETQRNKGNFPGRFSGRQFSNSRSEMNVSTLELGDSALYLCASSLDPLNTEAFFGQGTRLTVV.